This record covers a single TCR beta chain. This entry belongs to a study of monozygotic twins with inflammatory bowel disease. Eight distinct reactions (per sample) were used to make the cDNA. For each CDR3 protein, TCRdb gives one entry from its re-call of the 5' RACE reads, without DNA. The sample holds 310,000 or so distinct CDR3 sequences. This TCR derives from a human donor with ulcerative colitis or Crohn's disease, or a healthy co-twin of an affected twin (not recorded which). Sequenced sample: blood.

The CDR3 protein is CASSLPGSRGAEQFF. The rearrangement joins TRBV7-2 to TRBJ2-1. CDR3 length equals 15 residues. Germline V gene data show CDR1 as SGHTA and CDR2 as FQGNSA.